These 27 T cell receptor beta chains originate from one sample sequenced in a study of blood T cell repertoires in COVID-19. The data were produced by immunoSEQ multiplex PCR, yet TCRdb's version contains in-frame clones alone and is incomplete. The sample has more than 85,000 clones, 84% seen once; the top ten hold just under 4.5%. Specimen: peripheral blood. Source of these receptors: a human donor in a cohort sampled during active COVID-19.

The chain uses TRBV27 and TRBJ2-1; 9 bases are shared with TRBD2. CDR1 and CDR2 (germline): MNHEY, SMNVEV (reference sequence). The CDR3 length is 15 residues. V was pared by 5 bases and J by 4 bases, with 6 bases of the junction left unmatched. In DNA form, the CDR3 reads TGTGCCAGCAGTCCTGAGCGGGGGGTTTACAATGAGCAGTTCTTC. Its translation: CASSPERGVYNEQFF.

The chain has TRBV5-4 and TRBJ2-2; D might be TRBD1 (6 bases). V was cut by 9 bases and J by 4 bases, with 16 bases left in between. The germline CDR1 and CDR2 sequences are SGHNT and YYREEE (reference sequence). This CDR3 contains 14 residues. CDR3 sequence: CATIRQGGTGELFF. DNA of the CDR3: TGTGCCACTATAAGACAAGGGGGCACCGGGGAGCTGTTTTTT.

The J gene is TRBJ2-1, the V gene TRBV14; 12 positions match TRBD2. After removal of 2 bases from V and 8 bases from J, the junction contained 4 bases not matched to a gene. CDR3 size: 15 residues. Germline CDR1 and CDR2: SGHDN and FVKESK. CDR3 protein: CASSQWTSGDDEQFF. In DNA form, the CDR3 reads TGTGCCAGCAGCCAATGGACTAGCGGGGACGATGAGCAGTTCTTC.

This chain joins TRBV18 and TRBJ1-6, with D possibly being TRBD1 (6 bases). The V end was cut by 6 bases, the J end by 7 bases, with 16 bases between. Per germline, CDR1 KGHSH and CDR2 LQKENI. The CDR3 length is 15 residues. CDR3 DNA sequence: TGTGCCAGCTCGTCGACGGGACAATGGAATTCACCCCTCCACTTT. Encoded protein: CASSSTGQWNSPLHF.

This rearrangement joins TRBV11-2 to TRBJ2-3; possibly TRBD1 for D (5 bases). Germline V lookup: CDR1 SGHAT, CDR2 FQNNGV. There are 14 residues in the CDR3. The V end was cut by 3 bases, the J end by 2 bases, with 9 bases between. The DNA for the CDR3 is TGTGCCAGCAGCTTTGGGGCATACACAGATACGCAGTATTTT. Translating gives CASSFGAYTDTQYF.

The chain links TRBV11-2 to TRBJ2-1; D gene uncertain. CDR3 length: 16 amino acids. The V and J ends lost 1 base and 0 bases respectively, with 10 bases between them. Germline V gives CDR1 SGHAT, CDR2 FQNNGV. The CDR3 is CASSLGAESSYNEQFF. CDR3 coding DNA: TGTGCCAGCAGCTTAGGGGCAGAGAGCTCCTACAATGAGCAGTTCTTC.

The chain couples TRBV7-9 to TRBJ2-5, with D possibly TRBD1 on 6 matching bases. The CDR3 sequence is 16 residues long. V lost 5 bases to trimming and J lost 0 bases, with 16 bases between them. Looked up from germline, CDR1 is SEHNR and CDR2 is FQNEAQ (reference sequence). CDR3 sequence reads: CASSPREWTDQETQYF. As DNA, the CDR3 is TGTGCCAGCAGCCCCAGGGAGTGGACAGACCAAGAGACCCAGTACTTC.

This clone was counted once. This chain connects TRBV7-6 to TRBJ2-2; D unresolved. The CDR3 runs to 14 residues. The ends were cut back, 1 base at V and 1 base at J, with 4 bases in the middle. Germline CDR1 SGHVS, CDR2 FNYEAQ. Here the CDR3 DNA reads TGTGCCAGCAGCTTAGTCAGGAACACCGGGGAGCTGTTTTTT. Protein product: CASSLVRNTGELFF.

A few counts support this clone. The gene calls are TRBV5-4 and TRBJ2-3, with a possible D match to TRBD2 (5 bases). Germline CDR1 and CDR2: SGHNT and YYREEE (reference sequence). The CDR3 runs to 16 residues. Trimming pared 0 bases from V and 1 base from J, leaving 12 bases between. The CDR3 protein is CASSLAVDGGTDTQYF. The CDR3 nucleotides read TGTGCCAGCAGCTTGGCGGTGGACGGGGGCACAGATACGCAGTATTTT.

The chain joins TRBV9 to TRBJ1-2; 9 bases align to TRBD1. After removal of 0 bases from V and 8 bases from J, the junction contained 8 bases not matched to a gene. Germline assignment: CDR1 SGDLS and CDR2 YYNGEE. The CDR3 is 15 amino acids. CDR3 region: CASSVEGQGREGYTF. The CDR3 DNA reads as TGTGCCAGCAGCGTAGAGGGACAGGGTAGAGAAGGCTACACCTTC.

The chain employs TRBV9 and TRBJ2-5; weak D call: TRBD2 (5 bases). Germline V lookup: CDR1 SGDLS, CDR2 YYNGEE. V was clipped by 4 bases and J by 7 bases, with 20 bases between them. This CDR3 is built from 15 residues. CDR3 bases: TGTGCCAGCAGCATACAGAGCGGCGGCCGGCGGACCCAGTACTTC. Translating it yields CASSIQSGGRRTQYF.

The V gene is TRBV10-3, the J gene TRBJ1-5; a possible D gene is TRBD1 (6 bases). Germline loops: CDR1 ENHRY, CDR2 SYGVKD. This CDR3 has 12 amino acids. Trimming pared 8 bases from V and 5 bases from J, leaving 10 bases between. The CDR3 here is CAIGDTDQPQHF. CDR3 nucleotides: TGTGCCATCGGGGACACCGATCAGCCCCAGCATTTT.

The gene calls are TRBV5-4 and TRBJ2-1, with 9 bases matching TRBD2. The CDR3 length is 13 residues. Germline CDR1 reads SGHNT; CDR2 reads YYREEE (reference sequence). V was pared by 4 bases and J by 6 bases, with 2 bases of the junction left unmatched. CDR3 protein: CASSPLAGNEQFF. CDR3 DNA sequence: TGTGCCAGCAGCCCACTAGCGGGCAATGAGCAGTTCTTC. The variable domain in full, with the rest retrieved from reference TRBV5-4 and TRBJ2-1, is ETGVTQSPTHLIKTRGQQVTLRCSSQSGHNTVSWYQQALGQGPQFIFQYYREEENGRGNFPPRFSGLQFPNYSSELNVNALELDDSALYLCASSPLAGNEQFFGPGTRLTVL.

V and J are TRBV20-1 and TRBJ2-7; D perhaps matches TRBD2 (6 bases). The CDR3 extends over 14 amino acids. The V gene's germline CDR1 is DFQATT and CDR2 SNEGSKA (reference sequence). V shed 3 bases and J shed 3 bases, with 15 bases lying between them. CDR3 in amino acids: CSASPWTTDYEQYF. The DNA for the CDR3 is TGCAGTGCTAGTCCATGGACTACCGACTACGAGCAGTACTTC.

The V call is TRBV9, the J call TRBJ2-1, with TRBD2 matching over 12 bases. Germline trimming cut 3 bases from V and 7 bases from J; bases unmatched to any gene: 17. CDR1 is SGDLS, CDR2 YYNGEE, per germline. This CDR3 contains 19 residues. The CDR3 here is CASSAPLTSGGLSGNEQFF. CDR3 nucleotides: TGTGCCAGCAGCGCTCCATTAACTAGCGGGGGGCTATCCGGTAATGAGCAGTTCTTC.

The chain is built from TRBV6-5 and TRBJ1-5; 7 bases are a match to TRBD1. V dropped 5 bases and J dropped 4; count of bases not matched to a gene: 5. Germline CDR1 is MNHEY and CDR2 is SVGAGI. The CDR3 has 14 residues. Written as DNA, the CDR3 is TGTGCCAGCAGTCGGTTGACAGGGAATCAGCCCCAGCATTTT. This codes for CASSRLTGNQPQHF.

The chain has TRBV6-2 or TRBV6-3 and TRBJ2-5; TRBD2 aligns across 12 bases. Germline lookup yields CDR1 MNHEY and CDR2 SVGEGT. V was pared by 2 bases and J by 3 bases, with 7 bases of the junction left unmatched. This CDR3 contains 17 residues. CDR3 sequence (DNA): TGTGCCAGCAGTTACCGGAGGACTAGCGGGGATAAAGAGACCCAGTACTTC. Encoded protein: CASSYRRTSGDKETQYF.

Only one count was recorded for this clone. V and J are TRBV21-1 and TRBJ2-7; the DNA was not compared with TRBD1, the D call given in the table. TRBV21-1 is an annotated pseudogene. This CDR3 spans 14 amino acids. The CDR3 DNA follows: TGTGCCAGCAGCAAGCCAGGGTGGGACTACGAGCAGTACTTC. Its protein product is CASSKPGWDYEQYF.

V usage is TRBV7-8 and J usage is TRBJ1-2; tentatively, D is TRBD1 (5 bases). The CDR3 contains 13 residues. Trimming stripped 5 bases from V and 2 bases from J, with 9 bases between. Germline V gene lookup returns CDR1 SGHVS and CDR2 FQNEAQ. The CDR3 region has the DNA TGTGCCAGCAGCCAGACAGTCAACTATGGCTACACCTTC. Residues: CASSQTVNYGYTF.

The rearrangement uses TRBV7-2 and TRBJ1-2; 7 bases align to TRBD1. The V segment lost 5 bases and the J segment 4 bases; nucleotides outside the gene matches: 10. The CDR3 spans 15 residues. Germline V gene data show CDR1 as SGHTA and CDR2 as FQGNSA. The CDR3 DNA follows: TGTGCCAGCAGCCCCCGGACAGGCGACTCCTATGGCTACACCTTC. It specifies CASSPRTGDSYGYTF.

The CDR3, as DNA: TGCGCCAGCAGCTTGGTATCCGGGACAGGGAGTAACATTCAGTACTTC. It encodes CASSLVSGTGSNIQYF. V gene TRBV5-1 combines with J gene TRBJ2-4, with 9 nucleotides matching TRBD1. Per germline, CDR1 SGHRS and CDR2 YFSETQ. The CDR3 spans 16 residues. Losses at the gene ends were 0 bases for V and 7 bases for J; bases not matched to a gene: 8. The full variable domain, rest sourced from reference TRBV5-1 and TRBJ2-4, is KAGVTQTPRYLIKTRGQQVTLSCSPISGHRSVSWYQQTPGQGLQFLFEYFSETQRNKGNFPGRFSGRQFSNSRSEMNVSTLELGDSALYLCASSLVSGTGSNIQYFGAGTRLSVL.

In its sample, this clone was seen once. The chain carries TRBV3-1 (or the pseudogene TRBV3-2) and TRBJ1-1, with a tentative D call TRBD1 (5 bases). V lost 0 bases and J 6 bases, leaving 8 bases between the germline ends. From germline, CDR1 is LGHDT and CDR2 YNNKEL (reference sequence). The CDR3 has 13 residues. CDR3 in amino acids: CASSQEQVAEAFF. CDR3 coding DNA: TGTGCCAGCAGCCAAGAACAGGTGGCTGAAGCTTTCTTT.

The chain joins TRBV3-1 (or the pseudogene TRBV3-2) to TRBJ1-3, with TRBD1 as a possible D gene (5 bases). The CDR3 is 19 residues long. The V gene lost 0 bases and the J gene lost 0 bases, with 18 bases spanning the gap. Germline V gene lookup returns CDR1 LGHDT and CDR2 YNNKEL (reference sequence). The CDR3 DNA reads as TGTGCCAGCAGCCAAGATTGCCAGGGAAATATAGGCTCTGGAAACACCATATATTTT. Its protein product is CASSQDCQGNIGSGNTIYF.

The rearrangement links TRBV15 to TRBJ1-2, with a possible D match to TRBD1 (5 bases). The germline gives CDR1 LNHNV, CDR2 YYDKDF (reference sequence). V lost 5 bases, J lost 0 bases, and 13 bases lay in between. The CDR3 totals 15 residues. CDR3 in DNA: TGTGCCACCAGCGCTCGCGACAGAGCTAACTATGGCTACACCTTC. Amino acid sequence: CATSARDRANYGYTF.

The chain recombines TRBV11-2 with TRBJ2-3; D possibly corresponds to TRBD1 (5 bases). The CDR3 sequence is 16 residues long. With 0 bases removed from V and 4 bases from J, the gap between germline ends came to 14 bases. Germline-derived CDR1 and CDR2 are SGHAT and FQNNGV. The CDR3 loop is CASSLDAGLTPDTQYF. For the CDR3, the DNA is TGTGCCAGCAGCTTAGATGCAGGGCTCACCCCAGATACGCAGTATTTT.

V usage is TRBV27 and J usage is TRBJ1-2; TRBD1 is a possible D gene (5 bases). V lost 5 bases and J lost 7, with 17 bases in between. Germline V gene sequence: CDR1 MNHEY, CDR2 SMNVEV (reference sequence). This CDR3 is 14 amino acids long. Here the CDR3 DNA reads TGTGCCAGCAGTGTTGACAGAATTAAGGGTGGCTACACCTTC. Amino acids: CASSVDRIKGGYTF.

The CDR3 sequence is CASAGTQETEQYF. The CDR3 DNA sequence: TGTGCTAGTGCCGGGACACAGGAAACCGAGCAGTACTTC. The gene calls are TRBV12-5 and TRBJ2-7, with D perhaps TRBD1 (6 bases). The V and J ends lost 7 bases and 6 bases respectively, with 16 bases between them. CDR3 size: 13 residues. Germline lookup yields CDR1 LGHNT and CDR2 FRNRAP.